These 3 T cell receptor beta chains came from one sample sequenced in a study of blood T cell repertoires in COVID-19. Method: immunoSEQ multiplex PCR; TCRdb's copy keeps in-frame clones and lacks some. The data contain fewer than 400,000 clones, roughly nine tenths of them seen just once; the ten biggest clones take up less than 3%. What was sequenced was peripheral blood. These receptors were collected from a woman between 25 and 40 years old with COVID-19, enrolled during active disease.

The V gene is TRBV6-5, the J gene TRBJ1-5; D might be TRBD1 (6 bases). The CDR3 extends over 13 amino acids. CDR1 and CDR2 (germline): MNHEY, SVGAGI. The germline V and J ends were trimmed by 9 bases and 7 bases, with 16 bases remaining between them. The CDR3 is CASGTGRGQPQHF. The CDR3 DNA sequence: TGTGCCAGTGGGACCGGGAGGGGGCAGCCCCAGCATTTT.

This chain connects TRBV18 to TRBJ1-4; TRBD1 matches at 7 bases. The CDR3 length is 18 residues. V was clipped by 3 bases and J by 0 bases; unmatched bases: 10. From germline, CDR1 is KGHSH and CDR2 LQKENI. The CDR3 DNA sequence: TGTGCCAGCTCACCCCGACAGGGTCGGTATGCAACTAATGAAAAACTGTTTTTT. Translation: CASSPRQGRYATNEKLFF. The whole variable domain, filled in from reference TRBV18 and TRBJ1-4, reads NAGVMQNPRHLVRRRGQEARLRCSPMKGHSHVYWYRQLPEEGLKFMVYLQKENIIDESGMPKERFSAEFPKEGPSILRIQQVVRGDSAAYFCASSPRQGRYATNEKLFFGSGTQLSVL.

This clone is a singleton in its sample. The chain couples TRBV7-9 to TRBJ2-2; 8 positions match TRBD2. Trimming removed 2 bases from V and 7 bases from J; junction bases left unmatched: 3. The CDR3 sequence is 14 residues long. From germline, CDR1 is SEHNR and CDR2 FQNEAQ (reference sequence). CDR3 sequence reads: CASSLQREIGELFF. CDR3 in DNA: TGTGCCAGCAGCTTACAGCGGGAGATCGGGGAGCTGTTTTTT.